These 14 T cell receptor beta chains share one sample of origin, sequenced in a study of regulatory T cells in long-lasting Graves disease. To make TCR beta libraries, researchers used iRepertoire HTBI primers and Arm-PCR of CDR3 regions. TCRdb reanalysed the multiplex PCR reads using MiXCR and keeps one entry per CDR3 protein. Of around 430,000 distinct CDR3 sequences in the sample, 22% were seen once. This sample's time point: persistent/refractory GD, antithyroid drugs over 5 years with positive TRAb. RNA from PBMCs was the source of the TCR library. Sequenced material: peripheral blood mononuclear cells (PBMCs), taken when the disease was refractory, from a patient treated with antithyroid drugs. Source of these receptors: a female donor with Graves disease.

The chain couples TRBV28 to TRBJ2-2; D call uncertain. This CDR3 has 18 amino acids. Germline CDR1 is MDHEN and CDR2 is SYDVKM. V shed 2 bases and J shed 8 bases, with 24 bases lying between them. The CDR3 DNA follows: TGTGCCAGCAGTTTACTAGTCGAGGCAGAAAACCGGAGAGGGGAGCTGTTTTTT. Its protein product is CASSLLVEAENRRGELFF. Based on the CDR3 plus reference TRBV28 and TRBJ2-2, the full variable domain is DVKVTQSSRYLVKRTGEKVFLECVQDMDHENMFWYRQDPGLGLRLIYFSYDVKMKEKGDIPEGYSVSREKKERFSLILESASTNQTSMYLCASSLLVEAENRRGELFFGEGSRLTVL.

Ten or more counts support this clonotype. One end of the junction does not line up with germline, which may come from a read error. The chain joins TRBV11-2 to TRBJ2-6; D gene ambiguous. The CDR3 spans 14 residues. In germline, CDR1 is SGHAT, CDR2 FQNNGV. The DNA for the CDR3 is TGTGCCAGCAGCATAGACTCTGGGGCCAACGTCCTGACTTTC. It encodes CASSIDSGANVLTF.

This clonotype was seen repeatedly, ten times or more. This chain uses TRBV15 with TRBJ1-6; 9 bases line up with TRBD1. The CDR3 contains 15 residues. With 0 bases clipped from V and 14 bases from J, the junction kept 8 bases outside the gene matches. Germline CDR1 LNHNV, CDR2 YYDKDF (reference sequence). DNA for the CDR3: TGTGCCACCAGCAGAGAGTGGGACAGGGAAAGGACCCTCCACTTT. The encoded protein is CATSREWDRERTLHF.

J is TRBJ1-2 and V is TRBV30; 8 bases are a match to TRBD1. The V gene end was trimmed by 5 bases and the J gene end by 4 bases; junction bases not matched to a gene: 9. Germline V lookup: CDR1 GTSNPN, CDR2 SVGIG (reference sequence). This CDR3 has 14 amino acids. This chain's CDR3 is CAWQIRDRLYGYTF. CDR3 DNA sequence: TGTGCCTGGCAAATCCGGGACAGGCTCTATGGCTACACCTTC.

This clonotype appeared a few times. The chain employs TRBV30 and TRBJ1-5, with D maybe TRBD1 (5 bases). Deletions cut 3 bases from V and 5 bases from J, with 8 bases between. The germline gives CDR1 GTSNPN, CDR2 SVGIG (reference sequence). The CDR3 consists of 12 residues. In nucleotides, the CDR3 is TGTGCCTGGAGCCGGGGCCATCAGCCCCAGCATTTT. This encodes CAWSRGHQPQHF.

V is TRBV4-1 and J is TRBJ1-5, with D maybe TRBD1 (6 bases). The CDR3 runs to 17 residues. In germline, CDR1 is MGHRA, CDR2 YSYEKL. V lost 1 base and J 2 bases, leaving 15 bases between the germline ends. In nucleotides, the CDR3 is TGCGCCAGCAGCCAAGTCTTCAGGGGTCGGCGCAATCAGCCCCAGCATTTT. Translation gives CASSQVFRGRRNQPQHF.

The rearrangement joins TRBV6-1 to TRBJ2-7, with 8 positions matching TRBD1. Germline values: CDR1 MNHNS, CDR2 SASEGT. V trimming: 6 bases; J trimming: 3 bases; junction bases outside the gene matches: 13. The CDR3 runs 16 residues. The CDR3 sequence is CASRKNRGKRLYEQYF. CDR3 sequence (DNA): TGTGCCAGCAGGAAGAACAGGGGGAAACGACTCTACGAGCAGTACTTC.

As regards this clonotype: With a much larger clone just one base away, this may be a read error. The chain combines TRBV20-1 with TRBJ2-3; D gene ambiguous. Germline assignment: CDR1 DFQATT and CDR2 SNEGSKA (reference sequence). The CDR3 length is 12 residues. The CDR3, as DNA: TGCGGTGCTAGTTCGGGCCCAGATACGCAGTATTTT. Translating gives CGASSGPDTQYF.

This clonotype was seen repeatedly, ten times or more. V and J are TRBV28 and TRBJ2-5, with 8 nucleotides matching TRBD2. V was clipped by 5 bases and J by 6 bases; unmatched bases: 11. In germline, CDR1 is MDHEN, CDR2 SYDVKM. This CDR3 region has 15 residues. CDR3 in amino acids: CASSPRGGGGKTQYF. CDR3 nucleotides: TGTGCCAGCAGTCCCCGGGGGGGGGGTGGGAAGACCCAGTACTTC. Filled out from reference TRBV28 and TRBJ2-5, the complete variable domain reads DVKVTQSSRYLVKRTGEKVFLECVQDMDHENMFWYRQDPGLGLRLIYFSYDVKMKEKGDIPEGYSVSREKKERFSLILESASTNQTSMYLCASSPRGGGGKTQYFGPGTRLLVL.

This sequence joins TRBV6-1 and TRBJ1-1, with 9 bases lining up with TRBD1. This CDR3 spans 14 amino acids. Germline V gene lookup returns CDR1 MNHNS and CDR2 SASEGT. Trimming at V came to 8 bases and at J to 2 bases, leaving 6 bases not matched to a gene. The DNA for the CDR3 is TGTGCCAGCCACCGGGACAGGGAAAACACTGAAGCTTTCTTT. This sequence encodes CASHRDRENTEAFF.

Many counts were recorded for this clonotype. The chain uses TRBV5-4 and TRBJ1-2; tentatively, D is TRBD1 (5 bases). Trimming left V 4 bases short and J 8 bases short, with 18 bases between. The germline gives CDR1 SGHNT, CDR2 YYREEE (reference sequence). The CDR3 runs to 14 residues. DNA of the CDR3: TGTGCCAGCAGCCCGTCCCCGGGGGTTTACGGCTACACCTTC. Translating it yields CASSPSPGVYGYTF.

This clonotype was picked up many times. This chain uses TRBV6-5 with TRBJ2-7, with 9 nucleotides matching TRBD2. Unmatched junction bases numbered 7, after V lost 2 bases and J lost 2 bases. Germline lookup yields CDR1 MNHEY and CDR2 SVGAGI. This CDR3 is 16 amino acids long. The CDR3 spells CASSYPTSGGAYEQYF. The CDR3 bases are TGTGCCAGCAGTTACCCGACTAGCGGTGGGGCCTACGAGCAGTACTTC.

This clonotype was picked up a small number of times. The CDR3 region is CASSLLAGGVKNIQYF. The CDR3, as DNA: TGTGCCAGCAGCTTACTAGCGGGAGGAGTCAAAAACATTCAGTACTTC. This chain uses TRBV7-2 with TRBJ2-4; 11 nucleotides agree with TRBD2. This CDR3 contains 16 residues. The V gene end was trimmed by 2 bases and the J gene end by 3 bases; junction bases not matched to a gene: 3. Germline CDR1 and CDR2: SGHTA and FQGNSA.

This clonotype was counted many times. The rearrangement joins TRBV28 to TRBJ2-7, with D possibly being TRBD1 (6 bases). Trimming cost V 1 base and J 3 bases, with 10 bases left between them. The CDR3 spans 14 residues. Germline V gene data show CDR1 as MDHEN and CDR2 as SYDVKM. The CDR3 spells CASSLSGQHYEQYF. CDR3 nucleotide sequence: TGTGCCAGCAGTTTATCGGGACAACACTACGAGCAGTACTTC.